This is a list of T cell receptor beta chains from one sample in a study of blood T cell repertoires in COVID-19. Sequencing was performed with immunoSEQ multiplex PCR; in TCRdb, only in-frame clones are kept and a portion is missing. The table has about 110,000 clones, about two thirds seen once. Sequences were obtained from peripheral blood. These receptors all come from a human donor with acute or convalescent COVID-19. The donor label of this sample is uncertain. CDR3s include the opening cysteine and the closing phenylalanine or tryptophan. The D gene is left open where the match is weak. A row's size may be missing; if present it is once, few, many or a size class.

>.|few|TRBV10-3|TRBJ1-1
TGTGCCATCAGTGAGTCGGGGGGACCGAACACTGAAGCTTTCTTT
CAISESGGPNTEAFF
>.|.|TRBV11-2|TRBJ2-3
TGTGCCAGCAGCTTAGCCCCAGCATCCGGGTTCCCAGATACGCAGTATTTT
CASSLAPASGFPDTQYF
>TRBD1|.|TRBV3-1/TRBV3-2|TRBJ1-1
TGTGCCAGCAGCCAAGGTGGGACAGGTTATGAAGCTTTCTTT
CASSQGGTGYEAFF
>.|.|TRBV10-3|TRBJ1-1
TGTGCCACTGGGGAGATGAAGGTCACTGAAGCTTTCTTT
CATGEMKVTEAFF
>.|.|TRBV6-5|TRBJ2-7
TGTGCCAGCAGGAGAACGGGGGAAACCTACGAGCAGTACTTC
CASRRTGETYEQYF
>TRBD1|.|TRBV5-5|TRBJ1-1
TGTGCCAGCATTTGGGACCATCGACAGGGGTGGACTGAAGCTTTCTTT
CASIWDHRQGWTEAFF
>.|.|TRBV24-1|TRBJ1-2
TGTGCCACCAGTGATTTTTCCAGGGCCTATGGCTACACCTTC
CATSDFSRAYGYTF
>.|.|TRBV6-5|TRBJ1-1
TGTGCCAGCAGTCGACTGGGCACTGAAGCTTTCTTT
CASSRLGTEAFF
>.|few|TRBV4-1|TRBJ2-2
TGCGCCAGCAGTCACTCCGGGGAGCTGTTTTTT
CASSHSGELFF
>TRBD2|.|TRBV4-2|TRBJ2-1
TGTGCCAGCAGCCAAGCCCTAGCGGGGTCCTCCTACAATGAGCAGTTCTTC
CASSQALAGSSYNEQFF
>TRBD1|.|TRBV28|TRBJ1-2
TGTGCCAGCAGCCGGGACAGGAACTATGGCTACACCTTC
CASSRDRNYGYTF
>TRBD1|once|TRBV9|TRBJ2-7
TGTGCCAGCAGCTCCTCGGACAGGGCCACCTACGAGCAGTACTTC
CASSSSDRATYEQYF
>.|.|TRBV5-1|TRBJ2-3
TGCGCCAGCAGAGTGGGACAAAACACAGATACGCAGTATTTT
CASRVGQNTDTQYF
>TRBD2|.|TRBV2|TRBJ2-2
TGTGCCAGCAGTGCGCGGGGGGGCGCCGGGGAGCTGTTTTTT
CASSARGGAGELFF
>TRBD1|.|TRBV19|TRBJ1-2
TGTGCCAGTAGTACCGGGACAGGTCGTAACTATGGCTACACCTTC
CASSTGTGRNYGYTF
>.|.|TRBV27|TRBJ1-4
TGTGCCAGCAGCCCCGGTCGGGGAAGGGTCTTCTCTGGAGGGGAAAAACTGTTTTTT
CASSPGRGRVFSGGEKLFF